This T cell receptor beta chain was found in a study of T cell responses to AZD1222 COVID-19 vaccine. V lost 0 bases to trimming and J lost 4 bases; unmatched junction nucleotides: 8. The germline CDR1 and CDR2 sequences are SNHLY and FYNNEI. This CDR3 has 16 residues. Using immunoSEQ multiplex PCR, the repertoire was profiled, and TCRdb retains in-frame clones only, with some absent. Found here are 150,000 to 200,000 clones, more than 80% of them singletons; the top ten hold about 2.8%. The study, taken as a whole, reports: The donor cohort was predominantly white British with a female majority, and clonal diversity may have been underestimated. Spike-specific TCR breadth and depth were elevated following two AZD1222 doses.

To note about this clone: Antigen: not known.

The receptor was derived from an adult in good health. Sequenced here: peripheral blood, sampled on day 0 of AZD1222 vaccination. V is TRBV2 and J is TRBJ1-2; 7 bases agree with TRBD1. The CDR3 here is CASSEAGTADLYGYTF. For the CDR3, the DNA is TGTGCCAGCAGTGAAGCGGGGACAGCCGACCTCTATGGCTACACCTTC.